A single sample gave rise to the 23 T cell receptor beta chains below, sequenced in a study of cytomegalovirus exposure and HLA in healthy donors. The PCR used 60 Vbeta and 13 Jbeta primers. Measured with immunoSEQ multiplex PCR; TCRdb has only the in-frame clones, and not every one. The repertoire consists of 100,000 to 150,000 clones, with approximately 70% occurring once and the leading ten covering about 4.4%. What was sequenced was PBMCs. Receptors originate from a man aged 60 to 75 in good health and CMV-seropositive.

This chain connects TRBV2 to TRBJ2-2; 7 nucleotides match TRBD1. Germline V gene lookup returns CDR1 SNHLY and CDR2 FYNNEI. CDR3 length: 14 residues. The J segment lost 3 bases and the V segment lost 7 bases, leaving 5 bases of the junction unmatched. The CDR3 DNA is TGTGCCAGCAAGGGGCAGGGGGACACCGGGGAGCTGTTTTTT. Its protein is CASKGQGDTGELFF.

The rearrangement uses TRBV6-1 and TRBJ2-7; 15 nucleotides agree with TRBD2. This CDR3 has 14 amino acids. Trimming removed 7 bases from V and 4 bases from J; junction bases left unmatched: 2. Germline CDR1 MNHNS, CDR2 SASEGT. The CDR3 nucleotides are TGTGCCAGCAAGGGGACTAGCGGGGGGTACGAGCAGTACTTC. It encodes CASKGTSGGYEQYF.

The chain recombines TRBV5-1 with TRBJ2-4; 13 nucleotides match TRBD2. The CDR3 contains 16 residues. Germline-derived CDR1 and CDR2 are SGHRS and YFSETQ. Unmatched junction bases numbered 8, after V lost 5 bases and J lost 6 bases. CDR3 DNA: TGCGCCAGCAGTCCCACTAGCGGGGGGGTTGGAAACATTCAGTACTTC. Its translation: CASSPTSGGVGNIQYF.

V and J are TRBV2 and TRBJ1-1; no clear D gene. Trimming stripped 0 bases from V and 7 bases from J, with 6 bases between. This CDR3 region has 12 residues. CDR1 and CDR2 from the germline V gene are SNHLY and FYNNEI. The CDR3 loop reads CASSEAAIEAFF. The DNA for the CDR3 is TGTGCCAGCAGTGAAGCGGCCATTGAAGCTTTCTTT.

This chain joins TRBV28 and TRBJ1-6; D perhaps matches TRBD1 (6 bases). The germline gives CDR1 MDHEN, CDR2 SYDVKM. There are 14 residues in the CDR3. V shed 3 bases and J shed 10 bases, with 13 bases lying between them. The CDR3 DNA is TGTGCCAGCAGTTTGACAGGTCAATGGTCACCCCTCCACTTT. As protein: CASSLTGQWSPLHF.

A note on this clone: One junction end does not reproduce the germline sequence, and a read error may be involved. The J gene is TRBJ1-4, the V gene TRBV7-9, with 8 nucleotides matching TRBD1. There are 16 residues in the CDR3. CDR1 and CDR2 from the germline V gene are SEHNR and FQNEAQ (reference sequence). The CDR3 bases are TGTGCCAGCAGCCCATGGACAGGGTCAACAAATGAAAAACTGTTTTTT. The encoded protein is CASSPWTGSTNEKLFF.

The rearrangement joins TRBV15 to TRBJ2-5; no clear D. The germline V gene encodes CDR1 LNHNV and CDR2 YYDKDF (reference sequence). This CDR3 comprises 19 residues. Trimming took off 0 bases at V and 0 bases at J, with 20 bases between the two ends. The CDR3 bases are TGTGCCACCAGCAGAGATGGGCAGATGGTCCCAAAAGACCAAGAGACCCAGTACTTC. It encodes CATSRDGQMVPKDQETQYF.

The genes are TRBV6-5 and TRBJ2-1; 12 bases map to TRBD2. In germline, CDR1 is MNHEY, CDR2 SVGAGI. This CDR3 region has 16 residues. The ends lost 4 bases at V and 9 bases at J; junction bases unmatched: 10. The CDR3 DNA follows: TGTGCCAGCAGTTTCCGGACTAGCGGGGCAAACAGTGAGCAGTTCTTC. Translated, it gives CASSFRTSGANSEQFF.

The chain recombines TRBV5-1 with TRBJ1-2; 7 nucleotides match TRBD1. The CDR3 runs 16 residues. Germline loops: CDR1 SGHRS, CDR2 YFSETQ. The V segment lost 0 bases and the J segment 2 bases; nucleotides outside the gene matches: 7. The CDR3 loop is CASSLEGQPTNYGYTF. The CDR3 DNA sequence: TGCGCCAGCAGCTTGGAGGGACAGCCGACAAACTATGGCTACACCTTC.

The chain carries TRBV10-3 and TRBJ1-6; possible D gene TRBD1, 6 bases. CDR3 size: 14 residues. The V end was cut by 5 bases, the J end by 4 bases, with 9 bases between. CDR1 is ENHRY, CDR2 SYGVKD, per germline. For the CDR3, the DNA is TGTGCCATCAGTTTCGACAGGTATAATTCACCCCTCCACTTT. Its protein is CAISFDRYNSPLHF.

The rearrangement uses TRBV14 and TRBJ1-4, with D perhaps TRBD1 (6 bases). This CDR3 comprises 17 residues. V gave up 3 bases and J gave up 2 bases, with 16 bases separating them. Germline CDR1 is SGHDN and CDR2 is FVKESK. The CDR3 sequence is CASSQRAGALTNEKLFF. In nucleotides, the CDR3 is TGTGCCAGCAGCCAGAGAGCAGGGGCCCTTACTAATGAAAAACTGTTTTTT.

This clone came up a few times. The chain carries TRBV27 and TRBJ2-7, with 8 bases matching TRBD1. CDR1 is MNHEY and CDR2 is SMNVEV in the germline V gene (reference sequence). CDR3 size: 14 residues. J gave up 6 bases and V 5 bases, and 9 bases lay outside the gene matches. The CDR3 loop reads CASSLGQGGREQYF. The CDR3 DNA follows: TGTGCCAGCAGTCTCGGACAGGGCGGGCGCGAGCAGTACTTC.

The chain combines TRBV29-1 with TRBJ1-4, with D perhaps TRBD1 (6 bases). With 7 bases removed from V and 2 bases from J, the gap between germline ends came to 14 bases. Germline V CDR1 and CDR2: SQVTM, ANQGSEA. CDR3 size: 14 residues. The CDR3 here is CSGQWQGTNEKLFF. Here the CDR3 DNA reads TGCAGCGGCCAGTGGCAGGGGACTAATGAAAAACTGTTTTTT.

This rearrangement joins TRBV6-5 to TRBJ2-7; 12 bases match TRBD2. V was pared by 5 bases and J by 4 bases, with 6 bases of the junction left unmatched. The CDR3 totals 15 residues. Germline V gene lookup returns CDR1 MNHEY and CDR2 SVGAGI. Here the CDR3 reads CASSRTSGVDYEQYF. CDR3 in DNA: TGTGCCAGCAGTCGGACTAGCGGGGTAGATTACGAGCAGTACTTC.

The chain joins TRBV11-2 to TRBJ1-2; maybe TRBD1 (6 bases). CDR1 is SGHAT and CDR2 is FQNNGV in the germline V gene. CDR3 length: 14 amino acids. V lost 1 base to trimming and J lost 6 bases, with 12 bases between them. CDR3 DNA sequence: TGTGCCAGCAGCTTAGTTTGGGCAGGGGATGGCTACACCTTC. Encoded protein: CASSLVWAGDGYTF.

The rearrangement uses TRBV11-2 and TRBJ2-3; 7 bases fit TRBD2. The CDR3 contains 15 residues. Losses at the gene ends were 3 bases for V and 4 bases for J; bases not matched to a gene: 7. From germline, CDR1 is SGHAT and CDR2 FQNNGV. CDR3 residues: CASSLTRTSADTQYF. The CDR3, as DNA: TGTGCCAGCAGCTTGACCCGGACTAGTGCAGATACGCAGTATTTT.

This chain connects TRBV7-2 to TRBJ2-3, with TRBD2 matching 7 bases. The CDR3 is made up of 15 amino acids. Losses at the gene ends were 3 bases for V and 2 bases for J; bases not matched to a gene: 5. Germline CDR1 reads SGHTA; CDR2 reads FQGNSA. The CDR3 sequence: CASSLSAGSTDTQYF. CDR3 nucleotide sequence: TGTGCCAGCAGCTTGTCAGCGGGGTCCACAGATACGCAGTATTTT.

V is TRBV7-3 and J is TRBJ2-3; D unclear. Germline-derived CDR1 and CDR2 are SGHTA and FQGTGA. The CDR3 spans 15 residues. The germline V and J ends were trimmed by 5 bases and 6 bases, with 18 bases remaining between them. CDR3 protein: CASSQGGQQADTQYF. As DNA, the CDR3 is TGTGCCAGCAGCCAAGGCGGCCAGCAAGCGGATACGCAGTATTTT. The full variable domain, its missing parts supplied by reference TRBV7-3 and TRBJ2-3, is GAGVSQTPSNKVTEKGKYVELRCDPISGHTALYWYRQSLGQGPEFLIYFQGTGAADDSGLPNDRFFAVRPEGSVSTLKIQRTERGDSAVYLCASSQGGQQADTQYFGPGTRLTVL.

V and J are TRBV2 and TRBJ2-1; 7 nucleotides line up with TRBD2. Germline trimming cut 3 bases from V and 0 bases from J; bases unmatched to any gene: 8. This CDR3 has 17 amino acids. Germline V gives CDR1 SNHLY, CDR2 FYNNEI. The CDR3 here is CASSDGRGKFSYNEQFF. CDR3 bases: TGTGCCAGCAGTGACGGGCGGGGGAAGTTCTCCTACAATGAGCAGTTCTTC.

The chain links TRBV30 to TRBJ2-7, with D unclear. Trimming stripped 2 bases from V and 2 bases from J, with 7 bases between. The CDR3 consists of 12 residues. The germline V gene has CDR1 GTSNPN and CDR2 SVGIG (reference sequence). Here the CDR3 DNA reads TGTGCCTGGAGTCCAACTACCTACGAGCAGTACTTC. Translation gives CAWSPTTYEQYF.

The rearrangement uses TRBV7-3 and TRBJ2-1; 10 bases are shared with TRBD2. The V segment lost 2 bases and the J segment 8 bases; nucleotides outside the gene matches: 6. CDR3 length: 15 amino acids. Germline V gene data show CDR1 as SGHTA and CDR2 as FQGTGA. The CDR3, as DNA: TGTGCCAGCAGCTTATTGCTAGCGGGGGTATATGAGCAGTTCTTC. Protein sequence: CASSLLLAGVYEQFF.

The chain links TRBV11-3 to TRBJ2-5; D remains unclear. Germline V gene data show CDR1 as SGHNT and CDR2 as YENEEA. Trimming cost V 1 base and J 5 bases, with 11 bases left between them. This CDR3 is built from 14 residues. DNA for the CDR3: TGTGCCAGCAGCTTAGGGAGCGCCGGGGAGACCCAGTACTTC. This gives the protein CASSLGSAGETQYF.

The chain uses TRBV28 and TRBJ2-5; D gene uncertain. The CDR3 has 13 residues. V was clipped by 5 bases and J by 7 bases, with 14 bases between them. From germline, CDR1 is MDHEN and CDR2 SYDVKM. The chain's CDR3 is CASSPPTLGTQYF. Here the CDR3 DNA reads TGTGCCAGCAGTCCACCCACCCTAGGGACCCAGTACTTC.